This TCR beta chain originates from a study of T cell repertoires in cytomegalovirus infection. Across the whole study: As its CMV epitopes, the study selected recently identified HLA-C-restricted and well-studied HLA-B-restricted targets.

Findings and caveats of the study: HLA-C-restricted CMV clonotypes gave the most frequent clonotype in two of eight donors. Adding up the frequency of public TCR beta families identified people who carried CMV plus the relevant HLA.

As regards this clonotype: Its cognate antigen is unknown.

TCRdb re-analysed the reads in MiXCR, keeping a single row per CDR3 protein. Here the sample spans some 920,000 distinct CDR3 sequences, around 30% being singletons. This CDR3 is 14 amino acids long. Germline V gene lookup returns CDR1 SEHNR and CDR2 FQNEAQ (reference sequence). V was shortened by 6 bases and J by 5 bases, with 16 bases between the two germline ends. The origin of this receptor is a human donor in good health (CMV status not recorded). Some clones in this sample may be carry-over from other donors' samples. The genes are TRBV7-9 and TRBJ1-2; no clear D gene. The specimen comprised cultured CD8+ T cells from PBMCs, sampled from culture after CMV antigen stimulation. CDR3 sequence (DNA): TGTGCCAGCAGTCCTAGCGGACGGACGTATGGCTACACCTTC. Protein product: CASSPSGRTYGYTF. Based on the CDR3 plus reference TRBV7-9 and TRBJ1-2, the full variable domain is DTGVSQNPRHKITKRGQNVTFRCDPISEHNRLYWYRQTLGQGPEFLTYFQNEAQLEKSRLLSDRFSAERPKGSFSTLEIQRTEQGDSAMYLCASSPSGRTYGYTFGSGTRLTVV.